Below, 24 T cell receptor beta chains from the same sample are listed, as sequenced in a study of cytomegalovirus exposure and HLA in healthy donors. PCR was performed using 60 Vbeta and 13 Jbeta primers. Measured with immunoSEQ multiplex PCR; TCRdb has only the in-frame clones, and not every one. Of fewer than 120,000 clones listed, roughly 84% are singletons. Sequenced material: PBMCs. The receptors derive from a young man in good health and CMV-seropositive.

The chain carries TRBV6-1 and TRBJ2-1, with TRBD2 matching over 7 bases. CDR1 is MNHNS and CDR2 is SASEGT in the germline V gene. The CDR3 is 13 residues long. The V gene end was trimmed by 3 bases and the J gene end by 10 bases; junction bases not matched to a gene: 6. CDR3 bases: TGTGCCAGCAGTGAGATGGGGGGAGGGGAGCAGTTCTTC. Translated, it gives CASSEMGGGEQFF.

This clone was recorded a few times. V and J are TRBV5-6 and TRBJ2-1; 7 bases are shared with TRBD1. This CDR3 has 15 amino acids. V gave up 0 bases and J gave up 7 bases; unmatched junction bases: 7. Germline CDR1 reads SGHDT; CDR2 reads YYEEEE. The CDR3 sequence is CASSLGPGQPNEQFF. The DNA of the CDR3 is TGTGCCAGCAGCTTGGGTCCGGGACAGCCAAATGAGCAGTTCTTC.

This rearrangement joins TRBV5-1 to TRBJ1-6, with no clear D. This CDR3 spans 14 amino acids. Trimming removed 0 bases at V and 7 bases at J, with 8 bases between. The germline V gene encodes CDR1 SGHRS and CDR2 YFSETQ. The CDR3 spells CASSLGSENSPLHF. DNA for the CDR3: TGCGCCAGCAGCTTGGGCAGCGAAAATTCACCCCTCCACTTT. The full variable domain, completed using reference TRBV5-1 and TRBJ1-6, is KAGVTQTPRYLIKTRGQQVTLSCSPISGHRSVSWYQQTPGQGLQFLFEYFSETQRNKGNFPGRFSGRQFSNSRSEMNVSTLELGDSALYLCASSLGSENSPLHFGNGTRLTVT.

The gene calls are TRBV25-1 and TRBJ1-2; D ambiguous. The CDR3 extends over 12 amino acids. Germline assignment: CDR1 MGHDK and CDR2 SYGVNS. V lost 4 bases to trimming and J lost 2 bases, with 5 bases between them. The CDR3 nucleotides are TGTGCCAGCAGTGCGGGGAACTATGGCTACACCTTC. Residues: CASSAGNYGYTF.

The rearrangement joins TRBV2 to TRBJ2-5; weak D call: TRBD2 (6 bases). The CDR3 loop spans 15 amino acids. Germline V gene sequence: CDR1 SNHLY, CDR2 FYNNEI. V was pared by 3 bases and J by 2 bases, with 13 bases between. The CDR3 protein is CASSDWGSGQETQYF. The CDR3 DNA is TGTGCCAGCAGTGACTGGGGTAGCGGACAAGAGACCCAGTACTTC. The complete variable domain, with remaining parts taken from reference TRBV2 and TRBJ2-5, reads EPEVTQTPSHQVTQMGQEVILRCVPISNHLYFYWYRQILGQKVEFLVSFYNNEISEKSEIFDDQFSVERPDGSNFTLKIRSTKLEDSAMYFCASSDWGSGQETQYFGPGTRLLVL.

The rearrangement joins TRBV7-9 to TRBJ1-4, with 8 bases that match TRBD1. Per the germline V gene, CDR1 is SEHNR and CDR2 is FQNEAQ (reference sequence). V trimming: 5 bases; J trimming: 2 bases; junction bases outside the gene matches: 7. CDR3 size: 16 residues. CDR3 nucleotides: TGTGCCAGCAGCCCCCGGGGACAGGCTACTAATGAAAAACTGTTTTTT. Translating gives CASSPRGQATNEKLFF.

The genes are TRBV9 and TRBJ2-5; 9 bases agree with TRBD2. Germline V lookup: CDR1 SGDLS, CDR2 YYNGEE. The CDR3 sequence is 15 residues long. With V trimmed by 0 bases and J by 5 bases, 5 bases remained unmatched. This CDR3 reads CASSVVRGGLETQYF. CDR3 coding DNA: TGTGCCAGCAGCGTAGTGCGGGGGGGCCTCGAGACCCAGTACTTC.

This chain joins TRBV5-1 and TRBJ1-2; possibly TRBD1 for D (6 bases). CDR3 size: 15 residues. Germline CDR1 SGHRS, CDR2 YFSETQ. Between the trimmed V and J ends, which lost 4 bases and 4 bases, there was a span of 17 bases. The CDR3 is CASSPSPGHSYGYTF. CDR3 bases: TGCGCCAGCAGCCCCTCACCGGGACATAGCTATGGCTACACCTTC.

The CDR3: CASSLGTGWVSSYNEQFF. The CDR3 DNA follows: TGTGCCAGCAGCTTGGGGACAGGGTGGGTTAGCTCCTACAATGAGCAGTTCTTC. The V call is TRBV5-4, the J call TRBJ2-1, with 8 bases matching TRBD1. The CDR3 has 18 amino acids. Germline V CDR1 and CDR2: SGHNT, YYREEE (reference sequence). The ends lost 0 bases at V and 0 bases at J; junction bases unmatched: 8.

V and J are TRBV7-9 and TRBJ1-1; D possibly corresponds to TRBD1 (6 bases). V was clipped by 1 base and J by 0 bases, with 6 bases between them. Germline assignment: CDR1 SEHNR and CDR2 FQNEAQ (reference sequence). The CDR3 loop spans 14 amino acids. CDR3 in amino acids: CASSLGDMNTEAFF. The CDR3 coding sequence is TGTGCCAGCAGCTTAGGGGACATGAACACTGAAGCTTTCTTT.

The genes are TRBV5-1 and TRBJ2-3, with 7 bases fitting TRBD2. Unmatched junction bases numbered 8, after V lost 2 bases and J lost 2 bases. Germline V gene sequence: CDR1 SGHRS, CDR2 YFSETQ. The CDR3 is made up of 16 amino acids. CDR3 in DNA: TGCGCCAGCAGCTTTTTAGGGCGGGAGCTCACAGATACGCAGTATTTT. Residues: CASSFLGRELTDTQYF.

V gene TRBV5-1 combines with J gene TRBJ2-2, with 7 nucleotides matching TRBD1. V shed 4 bases, J shed 5 bases, and the junction held 8 bases outside the gene matches. The CDR3 has 15 amino acids. CDR1 and CDR2 (germline): SGHRS, YFSETQ. The CDR3 bases are TGCGCCAGCAGCCCAGGACAGGAAGATACCGGGGAGCTGTTTTTT. This translates into CASSPGQEDTGELFF.

This chain uses TRBV30 with TRBJ2-5; 9 positions match TRBD1. CDR1 and CDR2 from the germline V gene are GTSNPN and SVGIG (reference sequence). The CDR3 extends over 15 amino acids. V lost 5 bases and J lost 1; bases outside the gene matches: 8. CDR3: CAWGPGTGFQETQYF. CDR3 coding DNA: TGTGCCTGGGGTCCCGGGACAGGGTTCCAAGAGACCCAGTACTTC.

This clone was seen a handful of times. The chain couples TRBV10-2 to TRBJ1-1; no clear D. Trimming cost V 6 bases and J 4 bases, with 21 bases left between them. CDR1 and CDR2 from the germline V gene are WSHSY and SAAADI. The CDR3 runs to 16 residues. The CDR3 nucleotides read TGCGCCAGCAGCCCTTCCCCGGGAGCAGAGGGCACTGAAGCTTTCTTT. Amino acids: CASSPSPGAEGTEAFF.

The rearrangement links TRBV9 to TRBJ2-1, with TRBD2 matching over 9 bases. J was trimmed by 4 bases and V by 3 bases; bases with no gene match: 14. Germline assignment: CDR1 SGDLS and CDR2 YYNGEE. The length of the CDR3 is 18 residues. CDR3 in amino acids: CASSGHVQGAGGYNEQFF. DNA for the CDR3: TGTGCCAGCAGCGGCCACGTACAGGGTGCGGGGGGGTACAATGAGCAGTTCTTC. The complete variable domain, with remaining parts taken from reference TRBV9 and TRBJ2-1, reads DSGVTQTPKHLITATGQRVTLRCSPRSGDLSVYWYQQSLDQGLQFLIQYYNGEERAKGNILERFSAQQFPDLHSELNLSSLELGDSALYFCASSGHVQGAGGYNEQFFGPGTRLTVL.

This chain links TRBV27 with TRBJ2-7; 9 nucleotides line up with TRBD1. With V trimmed by 6 bases and J by 2 bases, 2 bases remained unmatched. Germline lookup yields CDR1 MNHEY and CDR2 SMNVEV (reference sequence). This CDR3 region has 13 residues. The CDR3 region is CASRGQGTYEQYF. CDR3 nucleotides: TGTGCCAGCAGGGGACAGGGAACCTACGAGCAGTACTTC.

This chain connects TRBV21-1 to TRBJ2-1; the table's TRBD2 call for D was not verified on the DNA. TRBV21-1 corresponds to a pseudogene. The CDR3 has 15 residues. The CDR3: CASSYPSGGANEQFF. DNA for the CDR3: TGTGCCAGCAGCTACCCTAGCGGGGGGGCTAATGAGCAGTTCTTC.

This clone was found a few times. V is TRBV6-6 and J is TRBJ2-5; D perhaps matches TRBD2 (5 bases). V dropped 6 bases and J dropped 5 bases, with 16 bases sitting between them. CDR3 length: 14 amino acids. Germline CDR1 MNHNY, CDR2 SVGAGI (reference sequence). The CDR3 DNA reads TGTGCCAGCAGCAAGTCTAGCTTTGCGGAGACCCAGTACTTC. It translates to CASSKSSFAETQYF.

This clone was seen a few times. The CDR3 coding sequence is TGCGCCAGCCAAAAGACAGGCTTGAGGACTGAAGCTTTCTTT. Translated, it gives CASQKTGLRTEAFF. This sequence joins TRBV5-1 and TRBJ1-1, with D perhaps matching TRBD1 (6 bases). Germline values: CDR1 SGHRS, CDR2 YFSETQ. This CDR3 is built from 14 residues. V lost 7 bases, J lost 5 bases, and 18 bases lay in between.

The chain employs TRBV2 and TRBJ1-5, with TRBD1 matching 9 bases. This CDR3 comprises 15 residues. The trim removed 3 bases at V and 3 bases at J, leaving 3 bases unmatched. Germline V lookup: CDR1 SNHLY, CDR2 FYNNEI. CDR3 DNA: TGTGCCAGCAGTGAGGGACAGGGACCCAATCAGCCCCAGCATTTT. This gives the protein CASSEGQGPNQPQHF. Drawing the rest from reference TRBV2 and TRBJ1-5, the complete variable domain is EPEVTQTPSHQVTQMGQEVILRCVPISNHLYFYWYRQILGQKVEFLVSFYNNEISEKSEIFDDQFSVERPDGSNFTLKIRSTKLEDSAMYFCASSEGQGPNQPQHFGDGTRLSIL.

V usage is TRBV5-4 and J usage is TRBJ1-2; D gene uncertain. Germline V CDR1 and CDR2: SGHNT, YYREEE (reference sequence). This CDR3 region has 14 residues. Trimming left V 3 bases short and J 2 bases short, with 11 bases between. The CDR3 sequence: CASSSVGVNYGYTF. The CDR3, as DNA: TGTGCCAGCAGCTCAGTGGGAGTAAACTATGGCTACACCTTC.

This clone showed up just a few times. This sequence joins TRBV27 and TRBJ1-2, with TRBD1 as a possible D gene (5 bases). Germline values: CDR1 MNHEY, CDR2 SMNVEV (reference sequence). V lost 3 bases, J lost 2 bases, and 7 bases lay in between. The CDR3 consists of 13 residues. This CDR3 reads CASSLGPNYGYTF. As DNA, the CDR3 is TGTGCCAGCAGTTTGGGGCCGAACTATGGCTACACCTTC.

The rearrangement uses TRBV19 and TRBJ2-5; 9 bases fit TRBD1. V dropped 4 bases and J dropped 5; count of bases not matched to a gene: 14. Looked up from germline, CDR1 is LNHDA and CDR2 is SQIVND (reference sequence). The length of the CDR3 is 17 residues. For the CDR3, the DNA is TGTGCCAGTAGTAGCAAGACAGGGGGAGAAAGTCTGGAGACCCAGTACTTC. Its protein product is CASSSKTGGESLETQYF.

This clone appeared once. The chain uses TRBV29-1 and TRBJ2-3; 9 bases fit TRBD2. This CDR3 comprises 14 residues. Looked up from germline, CDR1 is SQVTM and CDR2 is ANQGSEA. V gave up 6 bases and J gave up 2 bases; unmatched junction bases: 6. The CDR3 DNA sequence: TGCAGCGTGGTGACTAGCGGATTCACAGATACGCAGTATTTT. Translation: CSVVTSGFTDTQYF.